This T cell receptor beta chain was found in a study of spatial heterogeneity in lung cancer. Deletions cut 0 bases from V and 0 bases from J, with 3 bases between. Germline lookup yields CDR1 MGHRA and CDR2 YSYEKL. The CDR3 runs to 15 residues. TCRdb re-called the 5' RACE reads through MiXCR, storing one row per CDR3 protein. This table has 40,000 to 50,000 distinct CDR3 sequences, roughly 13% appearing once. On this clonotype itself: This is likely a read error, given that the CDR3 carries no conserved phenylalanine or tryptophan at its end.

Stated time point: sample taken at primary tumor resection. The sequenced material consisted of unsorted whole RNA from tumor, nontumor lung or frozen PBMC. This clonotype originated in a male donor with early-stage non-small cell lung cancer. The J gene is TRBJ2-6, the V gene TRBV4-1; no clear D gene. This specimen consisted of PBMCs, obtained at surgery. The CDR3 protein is CASSQDISGANVLTY. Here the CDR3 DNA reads TGCGCCAGCAGCCAAGATATCTCTGGGGCCAACGTCCTGACTTAC.